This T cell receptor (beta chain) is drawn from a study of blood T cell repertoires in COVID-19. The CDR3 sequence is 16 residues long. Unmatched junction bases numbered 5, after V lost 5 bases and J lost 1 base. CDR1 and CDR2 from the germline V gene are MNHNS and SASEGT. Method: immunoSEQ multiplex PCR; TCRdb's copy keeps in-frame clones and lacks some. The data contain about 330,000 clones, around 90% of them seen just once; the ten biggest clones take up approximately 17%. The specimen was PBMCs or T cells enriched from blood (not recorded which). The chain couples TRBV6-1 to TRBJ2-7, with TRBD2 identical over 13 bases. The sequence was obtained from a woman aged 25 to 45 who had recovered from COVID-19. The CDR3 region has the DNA TGTGCCAGCAGTCAAGAGACTAGCGGGAGGTCCTACGAGCAGTACTTC. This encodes CASSQETSGRSYEQYF.